This T cell receptor (beta chain) was obtained from a study of blood T cell repertoires in COVID-19 (dated by TCRdb to about 2020). For the study in its entirety: The collaborator samples originated in the United States, Italy and Spain and spanned the acute and convalescent phases of COVID-19. The material from the prospective study consisted of cDNA or gDNA derived from T cells, B-cell-depleted T cells, or PBMCs. The dataset comprised deeply sampled blood TCRbeta repertoires from subjects exposed to, actively infected with, or recovered from COVID-19. The repertoires were released in a freely available public database meant as a resource for research on the immune response to SARS-CoV-2. The samples were drawn from the first 160 participants of the ongoing ImmuneRACE study and from some 1,300 subjects provided by 6 global collaborators. Nearly every sample came with metadata listing a de-identified subject ID, COVID-19 status, age in years and sex. Where available, HLA class I and class II types were taken from metadata supplied by the sample provider and were not determined by assay-based typing.

Participants in the prospective study were enrolled through a virtual design, were aged 18 to 89 years, and lived in approximately 24 United States geographic areas. To assign participants to cohorts, the prospective study relied on clinical history that participants themselves reported in a screening survey and a study questionnaire. Recovered participants in ImmuneRACE Cohort 3 were defined as having two consecutive negative NP/OP PCR tests, clearance from a healthcare professional, or resolution of symptoms. In the prospective study, whole blood, serum and a nasopharyngeal or oropharyngeal swab were collected from each participant by mobile phlebotomists. Prospective study participants could optionally give additional blood draws and questionnaires over an approximately 2-month period. Before DNA extraction, blood samples from the prospective study were shipped at room temperature or frozen.

Points on this clone: Its antigen is currently not known. No clone much larger than this one lies a single base away; base qualities are absent.

TCRbeta CDR3 regions were amplified from genomic DNA using the immunoSEQ Assay, a bias-controlled multiplex PCR. In the authors' own workflow: The number of nucleated cells in each sample was estimated by amplification of reference gene primers within the assay. To quantify the absolute abundance of each unique TCRbeta CDR3 rearrangement, sequence reads were collapsed and filtered. For each sample, productive Simpson clonality was calculated as the square root of Simpson's diversity index over productive rearrangements. As stored in TCRdb, this immuneACCESS dataset retains in-frame rearrangements with V and J assigned. A fraction of the clones does not appear; measured against another copy, unresolved V genes explain less than half of the discrepancy, and the remainder lacks a known reason. That table is the source of V, J and clone size, and D and trimming were worked out from the DNA. This sample is represented by roughly 330,000 clones; about 89% of them were singletons. The ten largest clones take up 5.3% of the sample.

Results and caveats for the whole study, not just this receptor: The quantity of clinical and demographic metadata differed by source and by participant and was supplied without curation.

This clonotype originated in a woman in her thirties who had recovered from COVID-19. Input material: PBMCs or T cells enriched from blood (not recorded which).

The CDR3 protein sequence reads: CASSDRVIYNEQFF. The DNA sequence follows: TGTGCCAGCAGCGACAGGGTAATATACAATGAGCAGTTCTTC. This chain joins TRBV6-2 or TRBV6-3 to TRBJ2-1, and 7 bases in between align with TRBD1. CDR3 length: 14 amino acids, cysteine to phenylalanine. Only the CDR3 part of the read is kept: 42 bases, read in frame from the first base. As encoded in the germline V gene, CDR1 is MNHEY while CDR2 is SVGEGT. V ends up 6 bases short and J 4 bases short, with an unmatched junction base count of 6.